This passage covers 30 T cell receptor beta chains from one sample sequenced in a study of identifying expanded T cells in peripheral blood. TCRdb keeps only in-frame clones here, not all; method: immunoSEQ multiplex PCR. The sample carries around 100,000 clones, about 89% recorded once. The sequenced sample was blood. All receptors come from a person between 18 and 69 years old in good health.

This rearrangement joins TRBV9 to TRBJ2-7, with 9 bases lining up with TRBD2. The CDR3 runs to 16 residues. The junction had 10 bases not matched to a gene; V was cut back by 4 bases and J by 2 bases. Germline-derived CDR1 and CDR2 are SGDLS and YYNGEE. The CDR3 is CASSQSERGDPYEQYF. The CDR3, as DNA: TGTGCCAGCAGCCAATCCGAGCGGGGGGACCCCTACGAGCAGTACTTC.

The rearrangement joins TRBV7-8 to TRBJ1-1; the match to TRBD1 covers 7 bases. The ends lost 5 bases at V and 2 bases at J; junction bases unmatched: 5. This CDR3 comprises 14 residues. Germline lookup yields CDR1 SGHVS and CDR2 FQNEAQ. Here the CDR3 reads CASSRQGRNTEAFF. DNA of the CDR3: TGTGCCAGCAGCCGACAGGGTCGTAACACTGAAGCTTTCTTT.

The chain links TRBV6-5 to TRBJ2-5; D ambiguous. V was cut by 2 bases and J by 1 base, with 5 bases left in between. The CDR3 has 13 amino acids. Per germline, CDR1 MNHEY and CDR2 SVGAGI. The CDR3 sequence: CASSYNSQETQYF. The CDR3 DNA reads as TGTGCCAGCAGTTACAACTCCCAAGAGACCCAGTACTTC.

The gene calls are TRBV19 and TRBJ1-3, with no clear D. Germline CDR1 reads LNHDA; CDR2 reads SQIVND (reference sequence). The CDR3 length is 12 residues. CDR3 residues: CAQGSRGNTIYF. The CDR3 nucleotides are TGTGCGCAAGGGAGTAGGGGAAACACCATATATTTT.

This chain uses TRBV28 with TRBJ2-3; 9 bases are a match to TRBD1. Trimming removed 4 bases from V and 1 base from J; junction bases left unmatched: 6. The CDR3 is made up of 16 amino acids. Germline loops: CDR1 MDHEN, CDR2 SYDVKM. CDR3 DNA sequence: TGTGCCAGCAGTTCCCCGGGACAGGGTCGCACAGATACGCAGTATTTT. Translating it yields CASSSPGQGRTDTQYF.

The chain has TRBV5-6 and TRBJ2-7, with 10 bases fitting TRBD1. The V segment lost 2 bases and the J segment 4 bases; nucleotides outside the gene matches: 3. The CDR3 runs 14 residues. Germline V gene lookup returns CDR1 SGHDT and CDR2 YYEEEE. Written as DNA, the CDR3 is TGTGCCAGCAGCTTCGGACAGGGGGTATACGAGCAGTACTTC. This codes for CASSFGQGVYEQYF.

V and J are TRBV28 and TRBJ2-7, with D possibly being TRBD1 (5 bases). This CDR3 contains 18 residues. Germline V gives CDR1 MDHEN, CDR2 SYDVKM. Trimming cost V 3 bases and J 0 bases, with 21 bases left between them. The CDR3 DNA reads TGTGCCAGCAGTTTCTTGGGGCCATCTAATCCTCTCTCCTACGAGCAGTACTTC. Its translation is CASSFLGPSNPLSYEQYF.

The chain links TRBV5-5 to TRBJ2-5, with D uncertain. This CDR3 has 14 residues. Trimming pared 4 bases from V and 1 base from J, leaving 11 bases between. Germline V gene sequence: CDR1 SGHKS, CDR2 YYEKEE (reference sequence). As DNA, the CDR3 is TGTGCCAGCAGCCTGGGGTGGCTCCAAGAGACCCAGTACTTC. This codes for CASSLGWLQETQYF.

A single count supports this clone. This chain joins TRBV5-4 and TRBJ2-5; 7 bases align to TRBD1. The CDR3 sequence is 15 residues long. Trimming at V came to 2 bases and at J to 2 bases, leaving 6 bases not matched to a gene. Germline assignment: CDR1 SGHNT and CDR2 YYREEE (reference sequence). CDR3 sequence reads: CASSFSDRAQETQYF. Written as DNA, the CDR3 is TGTGCCAGCAGCTTCTCTGACAGGGCACAAGAGACCCAGTACTTC. Variable domain in full (rest from reference TRBV5-4 and TRBJ2-5): ETGVTQSPTHLIKTRGQQVTLRCSSQSGHNTVSWYQQALGQGPQFIFQYYREEENGRGNFPPRFSGLQFPNYSSELNVNALELDDSALYLCASSFSDRAQETQYFGPGTRLLVL.

The chain recombines TRBV6-1 with TRBJ1-2, with 9 nucleotides matching TRBD1. The ends lost 6 bases at V and 7 bases at J; junction bases unmatched: 9. Germline assignment: CDR1 MNHNS and CDR2 SASEGT. The CDR3 loop spans 14 amino acids. CDR3 in DNA: TGTGCCAGCAGACAGGGGGCCCTGTATGCTGGCTACACCTTC. The encoded protein is CASRQGALYAGYTF.

This clone was seen repeatedly, ten times or more. The chain combines TRBV7-9 with TRBJ1-2; D is unresolved. CDR1 is SEHNR and CDR2 is FQNEAQ in the germline V gene (reference sequence). Between the trimmed V and J ends, which lost 5 bases and 3 bases, there was a span of 16 bases. The CDR3 is made up of 15 amino acids. CDR3 loop: CASSPPVHSDYGYTF. The DNA for the CDR3 is TGTGCCAGCAGCCCGCCGGTACATTCAGACTATGGCTACACCTTC.

This clone was seen only once. The V and J genes are TRBV27 and TRBJ2-7, with D possibly being TRBD2 (7 bases). Germline CDR1 MNHEY, CDR2 SMNVEV (reference sequence). V lost 6 bases and J lost 5, with 20 bases in between. This CDR3 has 15 residues. In nucleotides, the CDR3 is TGTGCCAGCAGGATTGGGGGGGGCAATATCAACGAGCAGTACTTC. It is translated as CASRIGGGNINEQYF.

V and J are TRBV15 and TRBJ2-6; maybe TRBD2 (6 bases). Trimming left V 5 bases short and J 4 bases short, with 12 bases between. The CDR3 runs to 15 residues. CDR1 LNHNV and CDR2 YYDKDF come from the germline V gene (reference sequence). CDR3 in amino acids: CATSAGSSGANVLTF. The CDR3 DNA reads as TGTGCCACCAGCGCCGGGAGTTCGGGGGCCAACGTCCTGACTTTC.

To note about this clone: Compared with germline, one end of the junction differs, possibly owing to a read error. DNA for the CDR3: TGTGCCAGCAGCTCAGACAGGGGACCTGCTGATTTT. Amino acids: CASSSDRGPADF. The rearrangement joins TRBV7-9 to TRBJ1-3; 8 positions match TRBD1. This CDR3 contains 12 residues. Per germline, CDR1 SEHNR and CDR2 FQNEAQ (reference sequence).

This clone showed up just a few times. The genes are TRBV5-1 and TRBJ1-3; D is undetermined. V lost 0 bases to trimming and J lost 0 bases, with 13 bases between them. The CDR3 has 17 amino acids. Germline V gene data show CDR1 as SGHRS and CDR2 as YFSETQ. The CDR3 sequence: CASSLASGASSGNTIYF. In DNA form, the CDR3 reads TGCGCCAGCAGCTTGGCCAGTGGAGCCTCCTCTGGAAACACCATATATTTT.

This sequence joins TRBV7-9 and TRBJ2-7; perhaps TRBD2 as D (5 bases). V lost 3 bases, J lost 2 bases, and 17 bases lay in between. This CDR3 is 16 amino acids long. Germline-derived CDR1 and CDR2 are SEHNR and FQNEAQ (reference sequence). The chain's CDR3 is CASSFSSGNLPYEQYF. The CDR3 coding sequence is TGTGCCAGCAGCTTCTCCTCCGGGAACCTCCCCTACGAGCAGTACTTC.

The chain uses TRBV7-2 and TRBJ2-5; TRBD2 matches 14 bases. J lost 5 bases, V lost 3 bases, and 5 bases had no gene match. The V gene's germline CDR1 is SGHTA and CDR2 FQGNSA. The CDR3 runs 16 residues. CDR3 nucleotide sequence: TGTGCCAGCAGCTTGGGGACTAGCGGGGGTTATGAGACCCAGTACTTC. Translation: CASSLGTSGGYETQYF. Using reference TRBV7-2 and TRBJ2-5 for the parts outside the CDR3, the full variable domain is GAGVSQSPSNKVTEKGKDVELRCDPISGHTALYWYRQSLGQGLEFLIYFQGNSAPDKSGLPSDRFSAERTGGSVSTLTIQRTQQEDSAVYLCASSLGTSGGYETQYFGPGTRLLVL.

This chain uses TRBV28 with TRBJ2-7; the D gene is possibly TRBD2 (6 bases). With 6 bases removed from V and 4 bases from J, the gap between germline ends came to 19 bases. In germline, CDR1 is MDHEN, CDR2 SYDVKM. The CDR3 runs to 15 residues. CDR3 loop: CASSLPGGDFYEQYF. The CDR3 DNA is TGTGCCAGCAGCCTCCCGGGCGGGGACTTTTACGAGCAGTACTTC.

This clone was seen more than once but under ten times. The rearrangement links TRBV28 to TRBJ1-6; D remains unclear. The V gene lost 6 bases and the J gene lost 8 bases, with 17 bases spanning the gap. Germline lookup yields CDR1 MDHEN and CDR2 SYDVKM. The CDR3 spans 15 residues. CDR3 DNA sequence: TGTGCCAGCAGAAGTCTCTCATATGGGGATTCACCCCTCCACTTT. As protein: CASRSLSYGDSPLHF.

The chain recombines TRBV19 with TRBJ2-7, with a tentative D call TRBD2 (6 bases). V lost 4 bases and J 0 bases, leaving 10 bases between the germline ends. Germline assignment: CDR1 LNHDA and CDR2 SQIVND (reference sequence). This CDR3 is built from 14 residues. CDR3 residues: CASSREDDSYEQYF. The CDR3 DNA reads as TGTGCCAGTAGTAGGGAGGATGACTCCTACGAGCAGTACTTC.

V and J are TRBV11-1 and TRBJ1-4; the D is unclear. V dropped 1 base and J dropped 7 bases, with 7 bases sitting between them. The CDR3 has 13 amino acids. Per the germline V gene, CDR1 is SGHAT and CDR2 is FQDESV (reference sequence). The CDR3 sequence is CASSLVRGEKLFF. Written as DNA, the CDR3 is TGTGCCAGCAGCTTAGTGAGAGGTGAAAAACTGTTTTTT.

The chain links TRBV18 to TRBJ1-1, with D perhaps matching TRBD1 (5 bases). V dropped 2 bases and J dropped 2 bases, with 6 bases sitting between them. The germline V gene has CDR1 KGHSH and CDR2 LQKENI. The CDR3 has 13 residues. This CDR3 is CASSPGANTEAFF. The CDR3 DNA reads TGTGCCAGCTCACCAGGGGCAAACACTGAAGCTTTCTTT.

The chain couples TRBV2 to TRBJ1-1; a weak D match, TRBD1 (6 bases). The CDR3 runs to 14 residues. The V end was cut by 3 bases, the J end by 5 bases, with 13 bases between. Germline lookup yields CDR1 SNHLY and CDR2 FYNNEI. In DNA, the CDR3 is TGTGCCAGCAGTGAGGGCTTAGGGGGGACTGAAGCTTTCTTT. Its translation: CASSEGLGGTEAFF.

This rearrangement joins TRBV6-1 to TRBJ1-2; 8 bases map to TRBD1. Germline V gene lookup returns CDR1 MNHNS and CDR2 SASEGT. This CDR3 comprises 15 residues. Trimming at V came to 3 bases and at J to 3 bases, leaving 6 bases not matched to a gene. CDR3 region: CASSELSGGYYGYTF. The DNA of the CDR3 is TGTGCCAGCAGTGAGTTGTCAGGGGGCTACTATGGCTACACCTTC.

The chain links TRBV7-9 to TRBJ2-5; unclear D gene. Germline-derived CDR1 and CDR2 are SEHNR and FQNEAQ (reference sequence). Trimming took 5 bases from V and 2 from J, leaving 3 bases between them. This CDR3 comprises 11 residues. CDR3 nucleotides: TGTGCCAGCAGCATGCAAGAGACCCAGTACTTC. As protein: CASSMQETQYF.

This clone was observed once. The chain recombines TRBV9 with TRBJ2-3; 8 bases are shared with TRBD2. This CDR3 spans 12 amino acids. The junction had 7 bases not matched to a gene; V was cut back by 4 bases and J by 12 bases. Germline V gene data show CDR1 as SGDLS and CDR2 as YYNGEE. CDR3 region: CASSRPGLDQYF. In DNA, the CDR3 is TGTGCCAGCAGCAGACCGGGACTAGATCAGTATTTT.

J is TRBJ2-2 and V is TRBV27; D gene ambiguous. Trimming took off 3 bases at V and 5 bases at J, with 7 bases between the two ends. The germline V gene encodes CDR1 MNHEY and CDR2 SMNVEV (reference sequence). This CDR3 is 13 amino acids long. Written as DNA, the CDR3 is TGTGCCAGCAGTTTCAGGTTGACCGGGGAGCTGTTTTTT. Its protein product is CASSFRLTGELFF.

The chain uses TRBV7-9 and TRBJ2-3; 9 bases are shared with TRBD1. The CDR3 length is 16 residues. CDR1 and CDR2 from the germline V gene are SEHNR and FQNEAQ (reference sequence). V dropped 5 bases and J dropped 4; count of bases not matched to a gene: 10. CDR3 region: CASSPRGQGRADTQYF. The CDR3 nucleotides read TGTGCCAGCAGCCCAAGGGGACAGGGTCGCGCAGATACGCAGTATTTT.

V and J are TRBV7-2 and TRBJ2-6; D unclear. Trimming removed 5 bases at V and 2 bases at J, with 7 bases between. This CDR3 is 14 amino acids long. Germline CDR1 SGHTA, CDR2 FQGNSA. In nucleotides, the CDR3 is TGTGCCAGCAGCGCCGTAGCTGGGGCCAACGTCCTGACTTTC. It codes for CASSAVAGANVLTF.

The chain links TRBV6-6 to TRBJ2-1, with D uncertain. Germline V gene data show CDR1 as MNHNY and CDR2 as SVGAGI (reference sequence). The CDR3 extends over 11 amino acids. Trimming stripped 4 bases from V and 8 bases from J, with 6 bases between. The CDR3: CASSFIDEQFF. Written as DNA, the CDR3 is TGTGCCAGCAGTTTTATTGATGAGCAGTTCTTC.